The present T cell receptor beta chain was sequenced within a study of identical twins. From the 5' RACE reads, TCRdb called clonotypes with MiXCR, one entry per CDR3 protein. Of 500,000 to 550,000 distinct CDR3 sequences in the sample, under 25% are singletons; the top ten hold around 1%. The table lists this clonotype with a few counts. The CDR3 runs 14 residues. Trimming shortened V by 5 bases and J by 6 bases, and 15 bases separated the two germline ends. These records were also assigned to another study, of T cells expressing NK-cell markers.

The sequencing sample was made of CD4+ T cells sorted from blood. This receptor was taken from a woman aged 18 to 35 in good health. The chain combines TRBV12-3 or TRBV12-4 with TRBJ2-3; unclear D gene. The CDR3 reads CASSQSLRSDTQYF. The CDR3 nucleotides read TGTGCCAGCAGTCAAAGCCTTAGATCCGATACGCAGTATTTT.